The rows below give T cell receptor beta chains drawn from one sample of a study of OX40 agonist ivuxolimab in advanced cancers. The protocol was immunoSEQ multiplex PCR, while the TCRdb copy is restricted to in-frame clones and leaves out a portion. The table includes about 110,000 clones, more than 85% detected once. The source was CD4+ or CD8+ T cells sorted from blood, collected in a trial of the OX40 agonist ivuxolimab. These receptors were obtained from an adult with an advanced solid tumor such as melanoma, head and neck, liver or kidney cancer. The CDR3 runs from the conserved cysteine through the conserved F or W. The D gene is left open where the match is weak. Expanded clones get a size class; other rows say once, few or many, or leave the size out.

d_call	clone_size	cdr3_length	v_call	j_call	cdr3_aa
.	.	14	TRBV6-1	TRBJ1-2	CASSDTGSLYGYTF
.	once	13	TRBV5-1	TRBJ2-7	CASTGGQSYEQYF
.	.	16	TRBV11-2	TRBJ2-5	CASSLARGPPKETQYF
TRBD2	.	15	TRBV5-1	TRBJ2-5	CASSLGTSGGETQYF
.	.	17	TRBV21-1	TRBJ2-5	CASSKEEIGQGVETQYF
.	.	15	TRBV6-1	TRBJ2-3	CASRARKGFTDTQYF
.	.	13	TRBV5-4	TRBJ2-7	CASRPRESYEQYF
.	few	12	TRBV5-1	TRBJ1-1	CASSLQGGTAFF
TRBD1	.	14	TRBV13	TRBJ2-1	CASSSSGTGNEQFF
.	.	16	TRBV10-3	TRBJ1-1	CAISGQQGTTPAEAFF
.	.	13	TRBV6-1	TRBJ2-7	CASRSGQTYEQYF
TRBD2	.	15	TRBV5-1	TRBJ2-5	CASSPVGLTQETQYF
TRBD1	.	15	TRBV7-3	TRBJ1-1	CASSPLGRGDTEAFF
TRBD2	.	16	TRBV9	TRBJ2-3	CASSLGLAGDTDTQYF
.	.	13	TRBV9	TRBJ2-1	CASSVGAYNEQFF
.	.	14	TRBV29-1	TRBJ1-2	CSVERPGHLYGYTF
TRBD1	.	12	TRBV19	TRBJ1-4	CASSTYRGRMFF
.	.	14	TRBV6-5	TRBJ1-4	CASSYSSMGEKLFF
.	.	14	TRBV21-1	TRBJ1-6	CASRCGGSTSPLHF
TRBD1	.	14	TRBV6-1	TRBJ1-1	CASSTGTANTEAFF
.	.	13	TRBV2	TRBJ1-4	CASSEEEGAKLFF
.	.	11	TRBV4-1	TRBJ1-2	CASSQDGGYTF
.	.	12	TRBV11-2	TRBJ2-1	CASSQTRGEQFF
TRBD1	.	16	TRBV5-1	TRBJ2-5	CASSYEGTGGWETQYF
TRBD1	.	15	TRBV28	TRBJ1-3	CASSLLTGSGNTIYF
.	.	14	TRBV30	TRBJ2-5	CAWTGSRLEETQYF
TRBD2	.	17	TRBV10-3	TRBJ2-3	CAISEKGLAGGTDTQYF
.	.	15	TRBV30	TRBJ2-3	CAWSTGPSEADTQYF
TRBD2	.	15	TRBV11-2	TRBJ2-7	CASSHKAGGPYEQYF